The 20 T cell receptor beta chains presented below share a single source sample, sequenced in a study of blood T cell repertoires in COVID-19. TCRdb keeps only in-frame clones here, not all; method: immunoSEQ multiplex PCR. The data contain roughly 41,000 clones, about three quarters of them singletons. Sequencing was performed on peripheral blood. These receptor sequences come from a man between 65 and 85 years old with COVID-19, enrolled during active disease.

The CDR3 nucleotides are TGTGCCAGCAGCCACATGTTGGCCGGGATAGCTAACTATGGCTACACCTTC. Protein: CASSHMLAGIANYGYTF. This rearrangement joins TRBV4-2 to TRBJ1-2; D not certain. The CDR3 runs 17 residues. The V and J ends lost 3 bases and 0 bases respectively, with 17 bases between them. Per germline, CDR1 LGHNA and CDR2 YNFKEQ.

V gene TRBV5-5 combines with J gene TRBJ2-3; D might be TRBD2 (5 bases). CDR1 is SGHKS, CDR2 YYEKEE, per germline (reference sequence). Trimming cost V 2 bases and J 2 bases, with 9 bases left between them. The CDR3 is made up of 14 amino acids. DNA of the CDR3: TGTGCCAGCAGCTTCCGACGGGACACAGATACGCAGTATTTT. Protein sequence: CASSFRRDTDTQYF.

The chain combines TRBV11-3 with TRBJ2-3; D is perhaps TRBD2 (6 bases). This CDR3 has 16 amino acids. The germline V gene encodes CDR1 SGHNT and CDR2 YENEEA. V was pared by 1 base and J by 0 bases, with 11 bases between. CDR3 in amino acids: CASSLGGGVSTDTQYF. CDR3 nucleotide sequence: TGTGCCAGCAGCTTAGGGGGCGGGGTGAGCACAGATACGCAGTATTTT.

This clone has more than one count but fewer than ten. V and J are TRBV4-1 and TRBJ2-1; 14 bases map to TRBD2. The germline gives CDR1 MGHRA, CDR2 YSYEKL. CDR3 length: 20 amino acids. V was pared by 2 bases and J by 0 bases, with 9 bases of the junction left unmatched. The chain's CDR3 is CASSQSGLAGGLSSYNEQFF. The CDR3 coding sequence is TGCGCCAGCAGCCAATCCGGACTAGCGGGGGGCCTGAGCTCCTACAATGAGCAGTTCTTC.

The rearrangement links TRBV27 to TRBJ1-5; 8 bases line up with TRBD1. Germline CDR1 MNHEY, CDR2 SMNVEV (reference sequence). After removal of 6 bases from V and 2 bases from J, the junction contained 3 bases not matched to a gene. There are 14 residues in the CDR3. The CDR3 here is CASSPDRGNQPQHF. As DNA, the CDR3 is TGTGCCAGCAGCCCGGACAGGGGCAATCAGCCCCAGCATTTT.

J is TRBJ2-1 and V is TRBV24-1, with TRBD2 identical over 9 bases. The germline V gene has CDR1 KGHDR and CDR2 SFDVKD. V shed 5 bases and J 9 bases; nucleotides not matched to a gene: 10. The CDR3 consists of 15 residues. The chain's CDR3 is CATSGRAGGAGEQFF. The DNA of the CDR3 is TGTGCCACCAGTGGTCGAGCGGGAGGCGCGGGTGAGCAGTTCTTC.

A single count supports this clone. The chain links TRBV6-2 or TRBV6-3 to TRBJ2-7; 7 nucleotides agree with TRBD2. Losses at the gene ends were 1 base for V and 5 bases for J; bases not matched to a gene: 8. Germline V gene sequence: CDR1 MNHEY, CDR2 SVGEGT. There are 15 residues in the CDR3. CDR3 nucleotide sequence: TGTGCCAGCAGTTACTGGGGGGGGAAGGTCCACGAGCAGTACTTC. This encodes CASSYWGGKVHEQYF.

In DNA, the CDR3 is TGTGCCATCACCGGGGGAAACACCATATATTTT. The encoded protein is CAITGGNTIYF. This chain uses TRBV10-3 with TRBJ1-3; no clear D. This CDR3 spans 11 amino acids. V was pared by 7 bases and J by 4 bases, with 5 bases between. The germline V gene encodes CDR1 ENHRY and CDR2 SYGVKD.

The CDR3 DNA reads as TGTGCCAGCAGTTTAGTGGACAGCGCCGAGCAGTTCTTC. It is translated as CASSLVDSAEQFF. The V call is TRBV12-3 or TRBV12-4, the J call TRBJ2-1, with a tentative D call TRBD1 (6 bases). Trimming took off 1 base at V and 10 bases at J, with 11 bases between the two ends. The CDR3 runs 13 residues.

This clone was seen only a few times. The CDR3 sequence: CASSPPMGRDYTF. CDR3 nucleotide sequence: TGTGCCAGCTCACCACCCATGGGGAGGGACTACACCTTC. The V and J genes are TRBV18 and TRBJ1-2; D ambiguous. The V gene's germline CDR1 is KGHSH and CDR2 LQKENI. The CDR3 covers 13 residues. V dropped 0 bases and J dropped 10 bases, with 12 bases sitting between them.

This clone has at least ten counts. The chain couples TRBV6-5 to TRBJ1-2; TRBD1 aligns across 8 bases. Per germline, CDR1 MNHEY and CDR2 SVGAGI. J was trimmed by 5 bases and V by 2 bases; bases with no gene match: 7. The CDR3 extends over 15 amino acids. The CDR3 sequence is CASSYGQGLYYGYTF. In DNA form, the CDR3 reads TGTGCCAGCAGTTACGGACAGGGATTATATTATGGCTACACCTTC.

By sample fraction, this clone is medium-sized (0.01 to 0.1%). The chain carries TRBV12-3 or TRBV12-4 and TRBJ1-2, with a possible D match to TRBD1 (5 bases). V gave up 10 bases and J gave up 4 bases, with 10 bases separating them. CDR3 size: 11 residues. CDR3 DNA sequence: TGTGCCATAGACAGAAGCTATGGCTACACCTTC. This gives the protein CAIDRSYGYTF.

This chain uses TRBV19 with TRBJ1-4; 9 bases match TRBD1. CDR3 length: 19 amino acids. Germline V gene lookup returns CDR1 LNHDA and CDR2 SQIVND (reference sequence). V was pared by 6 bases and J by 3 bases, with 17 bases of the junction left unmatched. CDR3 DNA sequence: TGTGCCAGTAGCAAAACAGGGGGCACAGAATACAGGGCTAATGAAAAACTGTTTTTT. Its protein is CASSKTGGTEYRANEKLFF.

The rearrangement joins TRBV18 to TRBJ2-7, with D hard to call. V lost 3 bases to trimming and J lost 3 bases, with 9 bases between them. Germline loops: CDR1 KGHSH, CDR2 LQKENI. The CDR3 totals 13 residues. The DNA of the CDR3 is TGTGCCAGCTCACCTCGAGTCATCTACGAGCAGTACTTC. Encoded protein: CASSPRVIYEQYF.

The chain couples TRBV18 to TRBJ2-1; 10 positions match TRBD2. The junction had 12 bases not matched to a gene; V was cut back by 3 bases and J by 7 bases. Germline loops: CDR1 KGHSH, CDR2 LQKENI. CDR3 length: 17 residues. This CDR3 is CASSPPTGLADRNEQFF. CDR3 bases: TGTGCCAGCTCACCGCCAACCGGACTAGCGGATAGGAATGAGCAGTTCTTC.

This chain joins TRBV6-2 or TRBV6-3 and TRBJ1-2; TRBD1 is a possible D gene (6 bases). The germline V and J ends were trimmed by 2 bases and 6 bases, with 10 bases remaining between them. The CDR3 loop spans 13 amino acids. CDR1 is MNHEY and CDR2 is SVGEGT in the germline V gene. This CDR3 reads CASSYTGFDGYTF. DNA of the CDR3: TGTGCCAGCAGTTACACAGGGTTTGATGGCTACACCTTC.

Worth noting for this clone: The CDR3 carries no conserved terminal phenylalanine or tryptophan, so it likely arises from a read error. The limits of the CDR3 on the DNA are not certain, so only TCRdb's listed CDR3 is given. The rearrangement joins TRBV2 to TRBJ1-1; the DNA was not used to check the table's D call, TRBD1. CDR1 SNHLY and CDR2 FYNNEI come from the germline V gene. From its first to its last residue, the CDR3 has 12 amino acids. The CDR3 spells CASSGVGQGTLI.

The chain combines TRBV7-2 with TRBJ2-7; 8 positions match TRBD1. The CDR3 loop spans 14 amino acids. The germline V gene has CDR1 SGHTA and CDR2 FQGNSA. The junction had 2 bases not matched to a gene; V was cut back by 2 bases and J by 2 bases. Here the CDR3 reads CASSLKTGAYEQYF. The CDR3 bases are TGTGCCAGCAGCTTAAAGACAGGGGCCTACGAGCAGTACTTC.

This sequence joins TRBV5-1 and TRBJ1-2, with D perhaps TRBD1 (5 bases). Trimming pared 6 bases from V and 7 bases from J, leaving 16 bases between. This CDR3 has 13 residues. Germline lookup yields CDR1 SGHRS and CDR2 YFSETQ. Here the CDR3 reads CASTPRGDGGYTF. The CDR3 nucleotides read TGCGCCAGCACCCCTCGGGGGGATGGTGGCTACACCTTC.

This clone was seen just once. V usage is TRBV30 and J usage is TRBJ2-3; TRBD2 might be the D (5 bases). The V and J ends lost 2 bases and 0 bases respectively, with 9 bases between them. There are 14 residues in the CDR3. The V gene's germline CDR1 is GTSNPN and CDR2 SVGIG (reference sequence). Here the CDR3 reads CAWSITGSTDTQYF. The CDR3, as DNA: TGTGCCTGGAGTATAACGGGAAGCACAGATACGCAGTATTTT.